These 26 T cell receptor beta chains originate from one sample sequenced in a study of CXCR3-negative and CXCR3-positive naive CD8 T cells. The method, 5' RACE with UMI labels, was used to prepare the TRB cDNA libraries. TCRdb re-analyzed the 5' RACE reads; it lists each CDR3 protein once, without DNA. The listing contains about 43,000 distinct CDR3 sequences. Sequencing was performed on memory CD8+ T cells from blood. These receptor sequences come from a human donor in good health. Some clones in this sample may be carry-over from other donors' samples.

This sequence joins TRBV29-1 and TRBJ1-1; TCRdb indicates TRBD1, and absent DNA this call remains unverified. Germline V CDR1 and CDR2: SQVTM, ANQGSEA. There are 14 residues in the CDR3. The CDR3: CSARTGGASTEAFF.

The chain has TRBV7-6 and TRBJ2-7; the TCRdb D gene call, TRBD1, has no DNA to confirm it. This CDR3 has 18 residues. Looked up from germline, CDR1 is SGHVS and CDR2 is FNYEAQ. The CDR3 sequence: CASSKWDRVRGGMYEQYF. The full variable domain, with the rest looked up from reference TRBV7-6 and TRBJ2-7, is GAGVSQSPRYKVTKRGQDVALRCDPISGHVSLYWYRQALGQGPEFLTYFNYEAQQDKSGLPNDRFSAERPEGSISTLTIQRTEQRDSAMYRCASSKWDRVRGGMYEQYFGPGTRLTVT.

The V call is TRBV6-2 or TRBV6-3, the J call TRBJ2-2. This CDR3 spans 14 amino acids. Germline V lookup: CDR1 MNHEY, CDR2 SVGEGT. The CDR3 sequence is CASSYGVNTGELFF.

The chain is built from TRBV4-3 and TRBJ2-1; TCRdb lists TRBD1, though no DNA is available to test this call. Per the germline V gene, CDR1 is LGHNA and CDR2 is YSLEER. The CDR3 covers 16 residues. This chain's CDR3 is CASSQGGSSSYNEQFF.

CDR3 amino acids: CASSFRQGSYNEQFF. The chain combines TRBV7-6 with TRBJ2-1; TCRdb selects TRBD1, and the lack of DNA leaves this call unchecked. CDR1 and CDR2 (germline): SGHVS, FNYEAQ. This CDR3 contains 15 residues.

CDR3 sequence reads: CASSLEGVNNEQFF. The J gene is TRBJ2-1, the V gene TRBV7-6. Germline V lookup: CDR1 SGHVS, CDR2 FNYEAQ. The CDR3 has 14 amino acids. Based on the CDR3 plus reference TRBV7-6 and TRBJ2-1, the full variable domain is GAGVSQSPRYKVTKRGQDVALRCDPISGHVSLYWYRQALGQGPEFLTYFNYEAQQDKSGLPNDRFSAERPEGSISTLTIQRTEQRDSAMYRCASSLEGVNNEQFFGPGTRLTVL.

The chain combines TRBV4-3 with TRBJ2-7; there is no DNA to check the TCRdb D call of TRBD1. Germline V gene sequence: CDR1 LGHNA, CDR2 YSLEER. This CDR3 spans 17 amino acids. The CDR3 reads CASSQDQGSTISYEQYF.

The chain combines TRBV20-1 with TRBJ2-2. The CDR3 contains 15 residues. Germline CDR1 is DFQATT and CDR2 is SNEGSKA (reference sequence). CDR3 sequence: CSARDISAGTGELFF.

The chain couples TRBV7-9 to TRBJ2-2; TCRdb names TRBD1, which stays unverified in the absence of DNA. Per germline, CDR1 SEHNR and CDR2 FQNEAQ (reference sequence). CDR3 length: 14 residues. CDR3 amino acids: CASSVGGSTGELFF.

This rearrangement joins TRBV20-1 to TRBJ1-1; TCRdb reports TRBD1, a call that lacks DNA to check it against. Germline-derived CDR1 and CDR2 are DFQATT and SNEGSKA (reference sequence). There are 13 residues in the CDR3. The CDR3 protein is CSARETGDTEAFF.

J is TRBJ2-5 and V is TRBV5-1; the D gene TCRdb calls, TRBD2, cannot be checked with no DNA. The germline gives CDR1 SGHRS, CDR2 YFSETQ. The CDR3 has 15 amino acids. The CDR3 protein is CASSRPLAPQETQYF.

The chain has TRBV7-9 and TRBJ1-2; TCRdb names TRBD1, which stays unverified in the absence of DNA. The CDR3 covers 16 residues. Germline-derived CDR1 and CDR2 are SEHNR and FQNEAQ (reference sequence). CDR3 amino acids: CASIQFLTRVEYGYTF. The full variable domain, completed using reference TRBV7-9 and TRBJ1-2, is DTGVSQNPRHKITKRGQNVTFRCDPISEHNRLYWYRQTLGQGPEFLTYFQNEAQLEKSRLLSDRFSAERPKGSFSTLEIQRTEQGDSAMYLCASIQFLTRVEYGYTFGSGTRLTVV.

The rearrangement uses TRBV18 and TRBJ2-7. The CDR3 totals 13 residues. Germline V CDR1 and CDR2: KGHSH, LQKENI. The CDR3 sequence is CASSPAQYYEQYF.

The chain combines TRBV11-3 with TRBJ2-3; lacking DNA, the TRBD1 call made by TCRdb goes unchecked. The CDR3 totals 16 residues. CDR1 is SGHNT, CDR2 YENEEA, per germline. The CDR3 loop is CASSLGRGQHTDTQYF.

This chain links TRBV5-4 with TRBJ1-2; TCRdb calls TRBD1, which cannot be checked without DNA. Germline V CDR1 and CDR2: SGHNT, YYREEE (reference sequence). This CDR3 has 14 amino acids. CDR3 residues: CASSLLQGFDGYTF.

V usage is TRBV29-1 and J usage is TRBJ2-5; as DNA is missing, the TRBD1 call by TCRdb cannot be tested. Germline-derived CDR1 and CDR2 are SQVTM and ANQGSEA. The CDR3 is made up of 13 amino acids. This chain's CDR3 is CSVAPRERETQYF.

The V and J genes are TRBV28 and TRBJ2-5; the D gene TCRdb calls, TRBD1, cannot be checked with no DNA. Germline CDR1 reads MDHEN; CDR2 reads SYDVKM. This CDR3 region has 18 residues. This CDR3 reads CASRPALKGQGAEETQYF.

The rearrangement joins TRBV28 to TRBJ2-2; without DNA, the TCRdb call of TRBD1 cannot be checked. The CDR3 loop spans 17 amino acids. Germline lookup yields CDR1 MDHEN and CDR2 SYDVKM. This CDR3 is CASSFLVRDRVTGELFF.

This chain connects TRBV28 to TRBJ1-3; TCRdb's D call, TRBD1, is unchecked because there is no DNA. Germline CDR1 MDHEN, CDR2 SYDVKM. The CDR3 has 14 residues. The CDR3 is CASSSDSLGDTIYF.

The chain combines TRBV6-2 or TRBV6-3 with TRBJ2-2. CDR1 and CDR2 (germline): MNHEY, SVGEGT. CDR3 length: 15 amino acids. CDR3 region: CASSYQETNTGELFF.

The chain is built from TRBV29-1 and TRBJ1-6; the TRBD1 assignment by TCRdb is unverifiable without DNA. Germline CDR1 reads SQVTM; CDR2 reads ANQGSEA. The CDR3 is 12 residues long. This CDR3 is CSVEDPGQAKVF.

This CDR3 reads CASSLQGIGDSGLDTDTQYF. The chain recombines TRBV28 with TRBJ2-3; the D call from TCRdb, TRBD2, cannot be confirmed without DNA. There are 20 residues in the CDR3. The germline CDR1 and CDR2 sequences are MDHEN and SYDVKM.

This sequence joins TRBV6-4 and TRBJ1-1. CDR1 is MRHNA, CDR2 SNTAGT, per germline. This CDR3 contains 13 residues. CDR3 residues: CASSDQGNTEAFF.

The chain couples TRBV29-1 to TRBJ2-6. The V gene's germline CDR1 is SQVTM and CDR2 ANQGSEA. The CDR3 runs to 14 residues. The CDR3 here is CSVEGYPGANVLTF.

This sequence joins TRBV10-3 and TRBJ1-4; the D gene TCRdb calls, TRBD1, cannot be checked with no DNA. The CDR3 length is 15 residues. The germline CDR1 and CDR2 sequences are ENHRY and SYGVKD. The chain's CDR3 is CAISEGTVGVEKLFF.

This chain connects TRBV20-1 to TRBJ1-4. The CDR3 loop spans 12 amino acids. CDR1 DFQATT and CDR2 SNEGSKA come from the germline V gene (reference sequence). CDR3 sequence: CSASGSEVGLFF.